The source of this TCR beta chain is a study of T cell responses to AZD1222 COVID-19 vaccine. Whole-study findings and limits: Receipt of two AZD1222 doses was followed by a rise in Spike-specific TCR breadth and depth.

This CDR3 has 13 amino acids. The ends lost 7 bases at V and 2 bases at J; junction bases unmatched: 4. Germline CDR1 reads MNHEY; CDR2 reads SVGAGI. Concerning this clone itself: Its target is not known.

Profiling relied on immunoSEQ multiplex PCR, and the TCRdb table lists in-frame clones only, not all of them. This table has 120,000 or so clones, about 92% appearing once. This TCR was recovered from an adult in good health. The sequences come from peripheral blood, collected on day 0 of AZD1222 vaccination. V gene TRBV6-5 combines with J gene TRBJ2-5; 7 bases are a match to TRBD2. The CDR3 DNA sequence: TGTGCCAGCACCGGACTAGTTCAAGAGACCCAGTACTTC. Its protein product is CASTGLVQETQYF.